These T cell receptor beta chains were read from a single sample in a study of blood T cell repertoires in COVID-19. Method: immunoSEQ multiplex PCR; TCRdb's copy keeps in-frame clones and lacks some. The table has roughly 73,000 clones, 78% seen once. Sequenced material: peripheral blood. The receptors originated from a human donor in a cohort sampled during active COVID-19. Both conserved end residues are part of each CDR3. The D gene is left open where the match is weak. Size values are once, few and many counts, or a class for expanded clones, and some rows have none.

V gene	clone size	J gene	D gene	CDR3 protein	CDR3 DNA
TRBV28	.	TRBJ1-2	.	CASRMDRAPYGYTF	TGTGCCAGCCGTATGGACAGAGCGCCCTATGGCTACACCTTC
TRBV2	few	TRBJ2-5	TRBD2	CASRSPGLANETQYF	TGTGCCAGCAGGTCCCCGGGACTAGCCAATGAGACCCAGTACTTC
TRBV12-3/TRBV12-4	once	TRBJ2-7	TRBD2	CASSLSSGKQYF	TGTGCCAGCAGTTTATCTAGCGGCAAGCAGTACTTC
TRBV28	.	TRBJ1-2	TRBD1	CASSLQGAGGYTF	TGTGCCAGCAGTCTCCAGGGGGCTGGTGGCTACACCTTC
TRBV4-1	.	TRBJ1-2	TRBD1	CASSQVGTGTSGYTF	TGCGCCAGCAGCCAGGTCGGGACAGGGACCTCGGGCTACACCTTC
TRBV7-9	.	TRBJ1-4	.	CASSSGTPRSEKLFF	TGTGCCAGCAGCTCGGGGACACCCCGGAGTGAAAAACTGTTTTTT
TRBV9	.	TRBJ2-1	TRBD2	CASSRQTSGDEQFF	TGTGCCAGCAGCCGTCAGACTAGCGGGGATGAGCAGTTCTTC
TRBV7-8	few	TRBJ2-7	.	CASSLTPVSYEQYF	TGTGCCAGCAGCTTGACACCCGTCTCCTACGAGCAGTACTTC
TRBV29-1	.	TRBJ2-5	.	CSVEERQGQETQYF	TGCAGCGTTGAAGAACGCCAGGGCCAAGAGACCCAGTACTTC
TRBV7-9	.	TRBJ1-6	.	CASSLEGAPSTLHF	TGTGCCAGCAGCTTAGAAGGGGCCCCAAGTACCCTCCACTTT
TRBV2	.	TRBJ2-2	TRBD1	CASRPGTGVTGELFF	TGTGCCAGCAGACCCGGGACAGGGGTGACCGGGGAGCTGTTTTTT
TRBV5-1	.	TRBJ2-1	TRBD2	CATRTGGTTGYNEQFF	TGCGCCACCAGAACGGGAGGGACTACGGGCTACAATGAGCAGTTCTTC
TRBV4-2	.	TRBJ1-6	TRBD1	CASSEGQGNSPLHF	TGTGCCAGCAGCGAAGGACAGGGTAATTCACCCCTCCACTTT
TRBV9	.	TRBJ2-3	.	CASSVYRPTDTQYF	TGTGCCAGCAGCGTCTACAGGCCCACAGATACGCAGTATTTT
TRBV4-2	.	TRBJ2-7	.	CASSRGVGGYEQYF	TGTGCCAGCAGCCGGGGCGTGGGGGGCTACGAGCAGTACTTC
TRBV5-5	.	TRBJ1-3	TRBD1	CASSLRDRTSSGNTIYF	TGTGCCAGCAGCTTACGGGACAGAACCAGCTCTGGAAACACCATATATTTT
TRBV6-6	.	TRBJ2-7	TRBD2	CASSYAAGGPYEQYF	TGTGCCAGCAGTTACGCCGCGGGAGGACCCTACGAGCAGTACTTC
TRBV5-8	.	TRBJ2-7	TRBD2	CASSFLAGGKQYF	TGTGCCAGCAGCTTCCTAGCGGGAGGGAAGCAGTACTTC
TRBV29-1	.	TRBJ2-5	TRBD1	CSAFDRGETQYF	TGCAGCGCCTTCGACAGGGGAGAGACCCAGTACTTC
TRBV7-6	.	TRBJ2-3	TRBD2	CASSLGDAGGTDTQYF	TGTGCCAGCAGCCTCGGAGATGCGGGGGGCACAGATACGCAGTATTTT
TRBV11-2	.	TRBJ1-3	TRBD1	CASSLTGTGVFGNTIYF	TGTGCCAGCAGCTTGACCGGGACAGGGGTTTTTGGAAACACCATATATTTT
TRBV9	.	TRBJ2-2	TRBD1	CASSVAPTGATGELFF	TGTGCCAGCAGCGTAGCCCCAACAGGGGCCACCGGGGAGCTGTTTTTT
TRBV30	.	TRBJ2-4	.	CARKSLTKNIQYF	TGTGCCCGGAAATCTTTAACCAAAAACATTCAGTACTTC
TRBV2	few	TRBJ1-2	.	CASGAGNYGYTF	TGTGCCAGCGGAGCAGGGAACTATGGCTACACCTTC
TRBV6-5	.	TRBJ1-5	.	CASSSTGLGNQPQHF	TGTGCCAGCAGTAGTACAGGGTTGGGCAATCAGCCCCAGCATTTT
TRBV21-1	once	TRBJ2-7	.	CASSKRQQGAEAYEQYF	TGTGCCAGCAGCAAAAGGCAACAGGGGGCAGAGGCCTACGAGCAGTACTTC
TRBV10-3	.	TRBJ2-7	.	CAISESQGPYEQYF	TGTGCCATCAGTGAGTCGCAGGGCCCCTACGAGCAGTACTTC
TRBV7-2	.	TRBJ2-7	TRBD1	CASSRRGNRGETSYEQYF	TGTGCCAGCAGCCGCAGAGGAAACAGGGGCGAGACCTCCTACGAGCAGTACTTC
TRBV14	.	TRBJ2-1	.	CASSKASGAGSYNEQFF	TGTGCCAGCAGCAAAGCATCAGGGGCAGGCTCCTACAATGAGCAGTTCTTC
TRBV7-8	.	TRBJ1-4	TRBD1	CASSSRDRSSEKLFF	TGTGCCAGCAGCTCCCGGGACAGGAGCAGCGAAAAACTGTTTTTT
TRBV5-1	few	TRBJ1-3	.	CASSPERGGNTIYF	TGCGCCAGCAGCCCCGAGCGGGGTGGAAACACCATATATTTT
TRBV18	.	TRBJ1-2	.	CASSPFSEGYGYTF	TGTGCCAGCTCACCCTTTTCGGAGGGGTATGGCTACACCTTC
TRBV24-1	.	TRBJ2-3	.	CATSHPQTDTQYF	TGTGCCACCAGTCACCCGCAGACAGATACGCAGTATTTT
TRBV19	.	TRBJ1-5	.	CASSVTVTQPQHF	TGTGCCAGTAGTGTGACAGTGACTCAGCCCCAGCATTTT
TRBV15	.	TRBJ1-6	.	CATSRDKAVGSPLHF	TGTGCCACCAGCAGAGACAAGGCTGTGGGCTCACCCCTCCACTTT